This T cell receptor beta chain was profiled in a study of beta chain features in type 1 diabetes. Blood was drawn once from each donor into heparinised tubes. The draws averaged about 120 mL. Each of the CD4+ naive, central memory, regulatory and stem cell-like memory populations was sorted via CD45RO/CCR7/CD25/CD127/CD95/CD27. The study reverse transcribed the entire isolated RNA, so it sequenced expressed TCRB transcripts. Profiling relied on immunoSEQ multiplex PCR, and the TCRdb table lists in-frame clones only, not all of them. The table lists 300,000 to 350,000 clones, 7% to 9% of them singletons, with around 0.45% in the top ten. This clone showed up just a few times. Its antigen is not identified. V was pared by 0 bases and J by 4 bases, with 6 bases of the junction left unmatched. This CDR3 contains 15 residues. The germline V gene encodes CDR1 SGHRS and CDR2 YFSETQ. Study-level findings and limits: Any role of HLA type in TCRB rearrangement remained unresolved here.

The origin of this receptor is a young woman in good health. The chain employs TRBV5-1 and TRBJ2-5, with TRBD1 matching 7 bases. Input material: central memory CD4+ T cells from blood. Here the CDR3 reads CASSLATGARETQYF. CDR3 nucleotides: TGCGCCAGCAGCTTGGCCACAGGGGCGAGAGAGACCCAGTACTTC.